This T cell receptor beta chain appears in the sequencing data of a study of T-cell reconstitution after alpha-beta-depleted transplantation in children. The CDR3 spans 14 residues. Trimming cost V 6 bases and J 7 bases; bases outside gene matches: 7. The study, taken as a whole, reports: The study traced high day-60 TCRbeta diversity in some patients to surviving recipient T cells and thymic progenitors. The study reportedly traced alpha-beta T cells about two months after transplant to several hundred expanded graft clones. A year had passed since transplant, and T-cell counts and diversity by then came mostly from newly produced T cells.

Preparing the TCRbeta library involved the use of unique molecular identifiers. TCRdb independently ran MiXCR on the PCR reads; one entry per CDR3 protein. The table shows about 70,000 distinct CDR3 sequences, with under 13% occurring only once. This clonotype was picked up a small number of times. Its antigen remains unidentified. The gene calls are TRBV12-3 or TRBV12-4 and TRBJ2-1; TRBD2 matches 9 bases. The sequenced sample was PBMCs, obtained before TCRalphabeta/CD19-depleted stem cell transplant. This clonotype was sampled from a boy younger than 18 with acute myeloid leukemia, due to receive a stem cell transplant. CDR3 bases: TGTGCCAGCAGCCTAGCGGGGTCAGGGAATGAGCAGTTCTTC. Its protein product is CASSLAGSGNEQFF.